Shown below are 5 T cell receptor beta chains from a single sample sequenced in a study of T cell clonality in common variable immunodeficiency. The antigens for these receptors are not known. Study conclusions and caveats: In common variable immunodeficiency, TCR beta chains reportedly carried fewer deletions and N-nucleotide insertions.

Using immunoSEQ multiplex PCR, the repertoire was profiled, and TCRdb retains in-frame clones only, with some absent. The repertoire consists of 25,000 to 30,000 clones, none detected only once. Sequenced sample: peripheral blood mononuclear cells. Source of these receptors: a human donor with common variable immunodeficiency.

This clone was seen at least ten times. The sequenced fragment ends 3 residues before the CDR3 boundary, so the rest is inferred from the germline J gene. This chain joins TRBV19 and TRBJ2-5; D perhaps matches TRBD2 (5 bases). The CDR3 contains 13 residues. Germline CDR1 LNHDA, CDR2 SQIVND (reference sequence). The germline V and J ends were trimmed by 3 bases and 7 bases, with 12 bases remaining between them. The chain's CDR3 is CASSMEALGTQYF. The sequenced CDR3 bases are TGTGCCAGTAGTATGGAGGCCCTAGGGACC.

Turning to this clone: The missing CDR3 end, 3 residues past where the read stops, is filled in from the germline J gene. The genes are TRBV2 and TRBJ1-6, with D perhaps matching TRBD1 (5 bases). V was clipped by 5 bases and J by 4 bases, with 9 bases between them. Germline loops: CDR1 SNHLY, CDR2 FYNNEI. The CDR3 is 14 residues long. The CDR3 loop is CASSSRGYNSPLHF. Incomplete CDR3 DNA: TGTGCCAGCAGTTCGAGGGGATATAATTCACCC.

This clone has ten or more counts. The read terminates 3 residues before the CDR3 end, so the remaining end is supplied by the germline J gene. The gene calls are TRBV7-9 and TRBJ2-2, with TRBD1 matching 7 bases. Looked up from germline, CDR1 is SEHNR and CDR2 is FQNEAQ (reference sequence). This CDR3 is 15 amino acids long. J was trimmed by 6 bases and V by 2 bases; bases with no gene match: 6. The CDR3 DNA, read in part, is TGTGCCAGCAGCTTACCCATGACAGGGCCCGGGGAG. Its protein product is CASSLPMTGPGE. The whole CDR3 region reads CASSLPMTGPGELFF.

Points on this clone: Read data end 3 residues before the CDR3 end; the end is taken from the germline J gene. The gene calls are TRBV7-3 and TRBJ2-1, with 14 bases identical to TRBD2. The CDR3 consists of 17 residues. Germline V CDR1 and CDR2: SGHTA, FQGTGA. The V segment lost 5 bases and the J segment 1 base; nucleotides outside the gene matches: 4. The covered CDR3 bases are TGTGCCAGCAGCCGGGGACTAGCGGGAGAATCCTACAATGAG. Its protein is CASSRGLAGESYNE. The whole CDR3 protein reads CASSRGLAGESYNEQFF.

The sample holds many counts of this clone. The read is 3 residues too short to cover the CDR3 end, so that end is filled in from the germline J gene. Other nucleotide sequences in the sample specify the same CDR3. The chain is built from TRBV20-1 and TRBJ2-2, with a weak D call TRBD1 (5 bases). Trimming pared 6 bases from V and 4 bases from J, leaving 12 bases between. The germline CDR1 and CDR2 sequences are DFQATT and SNEGSKA (reference sequence). This CDR3 spans 13 amino acids. The CDR3 here is CSALTARTGELFF. CDR3 bases read: TGCAGTGCCCTGACAGCCCGCACCGGGGAG.